This TCR beta chain comes out of a study of OX40 agonist ivuxolimab in advanced cancers. This clone was picked up one time. The CDR3 totals 12 residues. V lost 2 bases to trimming and J lost 5 bases, with 6 bases between them. Germline CDR1 reads SNHLY; CDR2 reads FYNNEI. Clones were read by immunoSEQ multiplex PCR, and TCRdb kept only the in-frame ones, dropping some. The sample consists of about 32,000 clones, roughly 84% of them appearing once. The input for sequencing was CD4+ or CD8+ T cells sorted from blood, taken in a trial of the OX40 agonist ivuxolimab. This rearrangement joins TRBV2 to TRBJ2-5; D is ambiguous. This TCR came from an adult with an advanced solid tumor such as melanoma, head and neck, liver or kidney cancer. CDR3 bases: TGTGCCAGCAGTGAACCTTCGGAGACCCAGTACTTC. It codes for CASSEPSETQYF.